This TCR beta chain was identified in a study of low-dose radiotherapy and immunotherapy resistance in tumors. Study-wide background: Nivolumab was given to patients as a 240 mg flat dose every two weeks, and ipilimumab at 1 mg/kg every six weeks. Both were delivered intravenously. On a schedule of every two weeks, intravenous cyclophosphamide at a dose of 200 mg/m2 was delivered one day before each radiation and immunotherapy administration.

Time point denoted: after trial treatment. Treatment here: LDRT plus nivolumab, ipilimumab, low-dose cyclophosphamide and aspirin (RACIN trial). TRAV- and TRBV-specific primers, spanning alpha and beta chains, primed first-strand cDNA. Amplification, which lasted about 20 PCR cycles, used a constant-region primer and V-primer adapter to amplify TCRs. TCRdb called the reads again in MiXCR, with one record for every CDR3 protein. The profile shows roughly 100,000 distinct CDR3 sequences, 20% to 25% of them singletons. V gave up 7 bases and J gave up 1 base, with 13 bases separating them. Germline V gives CDR1 MNHEY, CDR2 SVGAGI. CDR3 length equals 14 residues.

This sample comprised PBMCs, obtained after low-dose radiotherapy plus immunotherapy. The V gene is TRBV6-5, the J gene TRBJ1-1, with D possibly matching TRBD1 (6 bases). The clonotype originates from a female donor with ovarian cancer. The CDR3 sequence: CASKRGRTNTEAFF. In DNA, the CDR3 is TGTGCCAGCAAGAGGGGGAGAACGAACACTGAAGCTTTCTTT.